Listed here are 4 T cell receptor beta chains from one sample, sequenced in a study of blood T cells in healthy people across ages. A second 7 to 11 cycle PCR used barcoded and J-beta primers. TCRdb re-called the 5' RACE reads with MiXCR, one entry per CDR3 protein. The sample lists 750,000 to 950,000 distinct CDR3 sequences, 20% to 30% seen once, with roughly 3.1% in the top ten. This same sample was also taken into another study, of T cells of mothers and their children.

The sequencing sample was made of blood. The source of these receptors is a boy younger than 18 in good health.

The V gene is TRBV9, the J gene TRBJ2-2; weak D call: TRBD2 (7 bases). This CDR3 is built from 15 residues. Per germline, CDR1 SGDLS and CDR2 YYNGEE. V was trimmed by 2 bases and J by 6 bases, leaving 14 bases between them. The DNA for the CDR3 is TGTGCCAGCAGCGTCGCGTGGGGGGGCGCCGGGGAGCTGTTTTTT. It specifies CASSVAWGGAGELFF.

The table lists this clonotype with a few counts. The CDR3 bases are TGTGCCAGCAGCTTAGTCAGATATAATTCACCCCTCCACTTT. This sequence encodes CASSLVRYNSPLHF. The V call is TRBV11-2, the J call TRBJ1-6; no clear D gene. The CDR3 is 14 amino acids. Looked up from germline, CDR1 is SGHAT and CDR2 is FQNNGV. The V end was cut by 1 base, the J end by 4 bases, with 5 bases between. The variable domain in full, with the rest retrieved from reference TRBV11-2 and TRBJ1-6, is EAGVAQSPRYKIIEKRQSVAFWCNPISGHATLYWYQQILGQGPKLLIQFQNNGVVDDSQLPKDRFSAERLKGVDSTLKIQPAKLEDSAVYLCASSLVRYNSPLHFGNGTRLTVT.

In its sample, this clonotype was seen a few times. The V gene is TRBV6-1, the J gene TRBJ1-4; D may be TRBD1 (6 bases). In germline, CDR1 is MNHNS, CDR2 SASEGT. The CDR3 covers 14 residues. Trimming pared 0 bases from V and 5 bases from J, leaving 7 bases between. In DNA form, the CDR3 reads TGTGCCAGCAGTGAAGCTCAGGGGAATGAAAAACTGTTTTTT. This sequence encodes CASSEAQGNEKLFF.

This clonotype has more than one count but fewer than ten. The rearrangement joins TRBV7-3 to TRBJ2-2, with TRBD2 matching over 9 bases. J was trimmed by 8 bases and V by 5 bases; bases with no gene match: 12. The CDR3 length is 16 residues. The V gene's germline CDR1 is SGHTA and CDR2 FQGTGA. This CDR3 is CASSLRVAGALGELFF. CDR3 coding DNA: TGTGCCAGCAGCCTGCGGGTAGCGGGGGCCTTGGGGGAGCTGTTTTTT.